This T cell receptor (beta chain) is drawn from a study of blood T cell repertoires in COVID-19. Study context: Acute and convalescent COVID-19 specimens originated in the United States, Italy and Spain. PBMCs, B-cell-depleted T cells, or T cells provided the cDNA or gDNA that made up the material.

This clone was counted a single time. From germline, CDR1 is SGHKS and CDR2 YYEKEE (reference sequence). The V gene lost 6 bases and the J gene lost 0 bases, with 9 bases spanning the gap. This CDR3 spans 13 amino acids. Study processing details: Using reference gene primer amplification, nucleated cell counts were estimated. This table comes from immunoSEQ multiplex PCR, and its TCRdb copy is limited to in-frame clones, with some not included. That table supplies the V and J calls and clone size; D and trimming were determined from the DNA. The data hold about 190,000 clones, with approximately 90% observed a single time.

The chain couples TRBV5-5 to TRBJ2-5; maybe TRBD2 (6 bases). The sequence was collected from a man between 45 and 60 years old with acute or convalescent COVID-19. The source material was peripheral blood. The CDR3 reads CASTSANQETQYF. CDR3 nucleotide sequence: TGTGCCAGCACTAGCGCGAACCAAGAGACCCAGTACTTC.